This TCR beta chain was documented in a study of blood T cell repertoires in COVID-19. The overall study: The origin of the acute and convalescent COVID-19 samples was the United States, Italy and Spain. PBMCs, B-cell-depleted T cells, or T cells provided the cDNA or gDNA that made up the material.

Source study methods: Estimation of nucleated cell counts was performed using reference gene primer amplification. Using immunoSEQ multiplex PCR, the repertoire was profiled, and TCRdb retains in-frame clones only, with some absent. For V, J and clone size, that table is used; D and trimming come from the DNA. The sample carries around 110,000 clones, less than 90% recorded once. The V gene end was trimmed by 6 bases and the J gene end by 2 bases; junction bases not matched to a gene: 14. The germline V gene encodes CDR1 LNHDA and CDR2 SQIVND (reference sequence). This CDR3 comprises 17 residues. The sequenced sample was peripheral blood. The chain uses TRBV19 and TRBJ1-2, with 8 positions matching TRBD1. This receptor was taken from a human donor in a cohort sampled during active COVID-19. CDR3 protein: CASSKKTGAPINYGYTF. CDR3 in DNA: TGTGCCAGTAGCAAGAAGACAGGGGCCCCCATAAACTATGGCTACACCTTC.